This passage covers 8 T cell receptor beta chains from one sample sequenced in a study of CD8 T cells in Susac syndrome (dated by TCRdb to the late 2010s). Library prep was done by the immunoSEQ multiplex PCR assay. RNA was extracted using the RNeasy kit, and about 0.45 to 1 ug of the RNA was reverse transcribed with random hexamers. The raw public data were reprocessed by TCRdb itself: fastp quality trimming at Q25, MiXCR clonotype calling, in-frame beta chains only. Under each unique CDR3 protein, matching rows form one entry showing the most common genes and DNA. The sample table records 74,000 or so distinct CDR3 sequences; roughly 91% of these occur just once. Clones ranked in the top ten supply 0.4% to 0.55% of the sample. The sequencing sample was made of CD4+ T cells from PBMCs. The receptors come from a human donor with Susac syndrome.

The V call is TRBV7-2, the J call TRBJ2-5, with 8 bases lining up with TRBD2. The germline gives CDR1 SGHTA, CDR2 FQGNSA. The ends lost 1 base at V and 5 bases at J; junction bases unmatched: 15. The CDR3 spans 18 residues. The CDR3 coding sequence is TGTGCCAGCAGCTTAGTGGTACGGACGGGGGGGGCCCAGGAGACCCAGTACTTC. Protein: CASSLVVRTGGAQETQYF.

This chain joins TRBV12-3 or TRBV12-4 and TRBJ1-2, with 9 bases matching TRBD1. The CDR3 covers 15 residues. After removal of 6 bases from V and 3 bases from J, the junction contained 8 bases not matched to a gene. The CDR3 reads CASSLMGQGDYGYTF. The CDR3 bases are TGTGCCAGCAGCCTAATGGGACAGGGTGACTATGGCTACACCTTC.

The chain is built from TRBV5-1 and TRBJ2-1; TRBD2 matches at 14 bases. CDR3 length: 18 amino acids. V lost 2 bases to trimming and J lost 4 bases; unmatched junction nucleotides: 8. From germline, CDR1 is SGHRS and CDR2 YFSETQ. CDR3 in amino acids: CASSLIPGLAGEYNEQFF. Written as DNA, the CDR3 is TGCGCCAGCAGCTTAATACCGGGACTAGCGGGAGAATACAATGAGCAGTTCTTC.

The CDR3, as DNA: TGCAGTGCAGGGGACTGGAACATTCAGTACTTC. It encodes CSAGDWNIQYF. The J gene is TRBJ2-4, the V gene TRBV20-1; D is possibly TRBD2 (6 bases). CDR1 is DFQATT and CDR2 is SNEGSKA in the germline V gene (reference sequence). Trimming pared 6 bases from V and 7 bases from J, leaving 10 bases between. This CDR3 contains 11 residues.

This chain uses TRBV2 with TRBJ1-3; 7 bases fit TRBD1. Germline CDR1 SNHLY, CDR2 FYNNEI. The CDR3 runs to 13 residues. J lost 5 bases, V lost 4 bases, and 2 bases had no gene match. The CDR3 sequence is CASSGTGRNTIYF. The CDR3, as DNA: TGTGCCAGCAGTGGGACAGGCAGAAACACCATATATTTT.

This sequence joins TRBV7-3 and TRBJ2-1; D remains unclear. With 2 bases removed from V and 3 bases from J, the gap between germline ends came to 11 bases. The CDR3 has 15 amino acids. Germline loops: CDR1 SGHTA, CDR2 FQGTGA. The CDR3, as DNA: TGTGCCAGCAGCTTATCTCCGATAGTCTACAATGAGCAGTTCTTC. Translation: CASSLSPIVYNEQFF.

This chain joins TRBV27 and TRBJ2-1, with 10 nucleotides matching TRBD2. Germline CDR1 MNHEY, CDR2 SMNVEV (reference sequence). This CDR3 has 13 amino acids. Losses at the gene ends were 11 bases for V and 7 bases for J; bases not matched to a gene: 8. In nucleotides, the CDR3 is TGTGCCTCCTTTAGCGGGAGGAGGAATGAGCAGTTCTTC. This translates into CASFSGRRNEQFF.

V usage is TRBV4-2 and J usage is TRBJ2-1, with 8 bases lining up with TRBD2. The ends lost 5 bases at V and 8 bases at J; junction bases unmatched: 17. Germline loops: CDR1 LGHNA, CDR2 YNFKEQ. CDR3 length: 17 residues. CDR3 amino acids: CASSSTSVGPQGDEQFF. CDR3 DNA sequence: TGTGCCAGCAGCTCGACTAGCGTGGGGCCTCAAGGCGATGAGCAGTTCTTC.